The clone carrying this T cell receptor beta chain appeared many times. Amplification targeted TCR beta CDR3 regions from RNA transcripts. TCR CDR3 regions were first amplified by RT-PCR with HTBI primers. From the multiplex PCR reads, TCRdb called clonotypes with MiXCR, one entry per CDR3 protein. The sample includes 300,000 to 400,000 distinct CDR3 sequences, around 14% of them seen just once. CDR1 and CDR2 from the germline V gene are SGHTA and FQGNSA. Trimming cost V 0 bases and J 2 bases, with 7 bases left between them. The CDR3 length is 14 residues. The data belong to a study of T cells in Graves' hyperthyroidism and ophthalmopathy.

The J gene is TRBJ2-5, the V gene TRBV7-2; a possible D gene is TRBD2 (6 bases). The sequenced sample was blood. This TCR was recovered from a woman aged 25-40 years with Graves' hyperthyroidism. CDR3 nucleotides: TGTGCCAGCAGCTTAGCGGCGGGACAAGAGACCCAGTACTTC. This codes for CASSLAAGQETQYF. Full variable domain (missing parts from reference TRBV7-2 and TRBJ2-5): GAGVSQSPSNKVTEKGKDVELRCDPISGHTALYWYRQSLGQGLEFLIYFQGNSAPDKSGLPSDRFSAERTGGSVSTLTIQRTQQEDSAVYLCASSLAAGQETQYFGPGTRLLVL.